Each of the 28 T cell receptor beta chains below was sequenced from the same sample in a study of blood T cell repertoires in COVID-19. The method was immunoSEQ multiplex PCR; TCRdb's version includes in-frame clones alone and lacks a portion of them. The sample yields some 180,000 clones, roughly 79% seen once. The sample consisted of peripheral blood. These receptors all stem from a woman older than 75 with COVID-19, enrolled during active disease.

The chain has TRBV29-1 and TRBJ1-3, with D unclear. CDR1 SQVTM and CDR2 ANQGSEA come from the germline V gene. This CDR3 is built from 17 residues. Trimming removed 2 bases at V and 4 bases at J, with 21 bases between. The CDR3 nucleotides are TGCAGCGTTGAACTGGAGGATTACACGCATTTAGGAAACACCATATATTTT. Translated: CSVELEDYTHLGNTIYF.

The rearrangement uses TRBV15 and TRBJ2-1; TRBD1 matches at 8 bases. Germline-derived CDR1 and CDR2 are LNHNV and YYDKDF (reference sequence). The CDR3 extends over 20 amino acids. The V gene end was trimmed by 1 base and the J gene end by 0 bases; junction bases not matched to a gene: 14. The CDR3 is CATSRGAGQGAASSYNEQFF. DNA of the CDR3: TGTGCCACCAGCAGAGGCGCCGGGCAGGGGGCCGCAAGCTCCTACAATGAGCAGTTCTTC.

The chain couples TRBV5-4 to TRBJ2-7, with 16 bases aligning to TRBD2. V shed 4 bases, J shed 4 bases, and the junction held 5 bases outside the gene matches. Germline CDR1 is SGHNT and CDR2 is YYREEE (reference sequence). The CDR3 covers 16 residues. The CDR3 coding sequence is TGTGCCAGCAGCCCGGGGACTAGCGGGGGGGTATACGAGCAGTACTTC. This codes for CASSPGTSGGVYEQYF.

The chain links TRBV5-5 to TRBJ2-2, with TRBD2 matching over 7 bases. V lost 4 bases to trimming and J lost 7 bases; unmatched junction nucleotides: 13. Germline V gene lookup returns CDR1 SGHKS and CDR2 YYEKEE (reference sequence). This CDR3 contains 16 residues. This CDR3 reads CASSPIPLGRDGELFF. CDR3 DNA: TGTGCCAGCAGCCCCATCCCACTAGGGAGGGACGGGGAGCTGTTTTTT.

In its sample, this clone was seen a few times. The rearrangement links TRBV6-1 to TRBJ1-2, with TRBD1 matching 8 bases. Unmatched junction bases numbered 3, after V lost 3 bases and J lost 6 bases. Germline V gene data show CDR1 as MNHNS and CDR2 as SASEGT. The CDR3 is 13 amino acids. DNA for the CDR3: TGTGCCAGCAGTGACAGGACAGGGAATGGCTACACCTTC. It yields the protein CASSDRTGNGYTF.

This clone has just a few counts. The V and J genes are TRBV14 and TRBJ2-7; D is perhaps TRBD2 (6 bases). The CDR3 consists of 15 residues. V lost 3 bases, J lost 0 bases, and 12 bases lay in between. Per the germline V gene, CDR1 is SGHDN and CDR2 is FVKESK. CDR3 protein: CASSHSGGYSYEQYF. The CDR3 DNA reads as TGTGCCAGCAGCCACTCCGGGGGTTACTCCTACGAGCAGTACTTC.

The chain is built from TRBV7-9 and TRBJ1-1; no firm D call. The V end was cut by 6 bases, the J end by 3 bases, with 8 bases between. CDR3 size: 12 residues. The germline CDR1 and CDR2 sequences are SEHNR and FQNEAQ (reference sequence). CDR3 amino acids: CASSRHDTEAFF. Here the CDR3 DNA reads TGTGCCAGCAGTAGACACGACACTGAAGCTTTCTTT.

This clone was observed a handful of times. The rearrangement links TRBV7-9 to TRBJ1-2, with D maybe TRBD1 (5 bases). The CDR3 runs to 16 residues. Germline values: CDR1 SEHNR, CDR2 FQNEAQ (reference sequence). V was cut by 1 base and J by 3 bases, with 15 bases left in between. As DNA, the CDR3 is TGTGCCAGCAGCTTAGGAGTCCAGGGCCAGGACTATGGCTACACCTTC. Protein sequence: CASSLGVQGQDYGYTF.

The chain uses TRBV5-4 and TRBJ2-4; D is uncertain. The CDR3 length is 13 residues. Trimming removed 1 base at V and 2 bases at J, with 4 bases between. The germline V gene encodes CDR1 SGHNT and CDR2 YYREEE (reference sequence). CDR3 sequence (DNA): TGTGCCAGCAGCTTGCCCACCAAAAACATTCAGTACTTC. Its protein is CASSLPTKNIQYF.

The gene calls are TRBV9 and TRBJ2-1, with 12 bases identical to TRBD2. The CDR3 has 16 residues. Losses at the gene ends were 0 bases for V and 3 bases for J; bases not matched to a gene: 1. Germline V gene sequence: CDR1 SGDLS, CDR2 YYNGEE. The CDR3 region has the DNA TGTGCCAGCAGCGTAGGGGGACTAGCGGGCTACAATGAGCAGTTCTTC. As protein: CASSVGGLAGYNEQFF.

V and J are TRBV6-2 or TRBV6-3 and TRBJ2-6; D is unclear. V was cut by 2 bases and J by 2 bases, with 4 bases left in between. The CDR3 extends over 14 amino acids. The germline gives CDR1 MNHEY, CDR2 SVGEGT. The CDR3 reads CASSYATGANVLTF. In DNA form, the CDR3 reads TGTGCCAGCAGTTACGCGACTGGGGCCAACGTCCTGACTTTC.

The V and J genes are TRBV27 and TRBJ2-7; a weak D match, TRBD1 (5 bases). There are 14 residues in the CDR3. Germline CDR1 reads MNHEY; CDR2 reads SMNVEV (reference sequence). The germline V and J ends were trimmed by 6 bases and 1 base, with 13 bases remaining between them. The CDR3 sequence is CASSLGHFSYEQYF. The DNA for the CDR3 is TGTGCCAGCAGCTTAGGACATTTTTCCTACGAGCAGTACTTC.

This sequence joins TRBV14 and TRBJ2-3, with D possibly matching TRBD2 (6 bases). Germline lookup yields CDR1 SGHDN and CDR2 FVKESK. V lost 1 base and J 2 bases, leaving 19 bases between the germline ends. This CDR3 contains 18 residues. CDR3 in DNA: TGTGCCAGCAGCCAAGTTGCAATTGTGCGGGACCCCACAGATACGCAGTATTTT. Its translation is CASSQVAIVRDPTDTQYF.

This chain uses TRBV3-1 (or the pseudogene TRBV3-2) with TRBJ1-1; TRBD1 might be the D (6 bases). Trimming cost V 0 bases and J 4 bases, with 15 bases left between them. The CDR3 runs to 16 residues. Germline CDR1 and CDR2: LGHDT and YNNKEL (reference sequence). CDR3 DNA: TGTGCCAGCAGCCAAGATTGGGGGCGACGGTTCACTGAAGCTTTCTTT. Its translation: CASSQDWGRRFTEAFF.

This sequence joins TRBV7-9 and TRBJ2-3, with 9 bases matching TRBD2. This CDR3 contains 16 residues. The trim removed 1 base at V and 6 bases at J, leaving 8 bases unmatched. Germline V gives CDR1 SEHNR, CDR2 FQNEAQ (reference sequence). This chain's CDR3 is CASSLGHAGGPDTQYF. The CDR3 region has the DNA TGTGCCAGCAGCTTAGGGCATGCGGGAGGGCCGGATACGCAGTATTTT.

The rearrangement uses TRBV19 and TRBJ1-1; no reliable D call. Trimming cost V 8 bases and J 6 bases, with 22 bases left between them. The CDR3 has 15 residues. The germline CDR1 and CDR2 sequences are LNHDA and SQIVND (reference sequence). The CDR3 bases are TGTGCCAGTCGTCGCGTGGGCCCCAGTCGGTCTGAAGCTTTCTTT. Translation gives CASRRVGPSRSEAFF.

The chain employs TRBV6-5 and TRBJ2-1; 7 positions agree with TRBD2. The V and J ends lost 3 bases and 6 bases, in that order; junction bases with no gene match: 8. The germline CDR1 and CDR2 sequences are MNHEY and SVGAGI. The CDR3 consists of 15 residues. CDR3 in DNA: TGTGCCAGCAGTTATACTGGCGGGGGTGGCAATGAGCAGTTCTTC. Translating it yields CASSYTGGGGNEQFF.

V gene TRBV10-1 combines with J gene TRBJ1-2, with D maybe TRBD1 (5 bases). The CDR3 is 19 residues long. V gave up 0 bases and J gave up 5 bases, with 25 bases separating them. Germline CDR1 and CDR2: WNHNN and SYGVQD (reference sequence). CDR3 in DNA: TGCGCCAGCAGTGAGTCGGGGCCCCTCTCCGGGCCATATTATTATGGCTACACCTTC. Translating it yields CASSESGPLSGPYYYGYTF.

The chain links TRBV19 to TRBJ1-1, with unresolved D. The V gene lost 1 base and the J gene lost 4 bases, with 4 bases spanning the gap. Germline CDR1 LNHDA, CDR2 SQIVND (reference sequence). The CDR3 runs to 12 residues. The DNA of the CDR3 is TGTGCCAGTAGTATAGTATCCACTGAAGCTTTCTTT. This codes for CASSIVSTEAFF.

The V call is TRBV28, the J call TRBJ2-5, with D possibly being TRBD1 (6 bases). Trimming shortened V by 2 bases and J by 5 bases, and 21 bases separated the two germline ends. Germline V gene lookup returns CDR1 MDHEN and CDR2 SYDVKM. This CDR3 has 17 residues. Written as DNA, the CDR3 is TGTGCCAGCAGTTTAGGCTCCGGGACACTCCTGGGGGAGACCCAGTACTTC. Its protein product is CASSLGSGTLLGETQYF.

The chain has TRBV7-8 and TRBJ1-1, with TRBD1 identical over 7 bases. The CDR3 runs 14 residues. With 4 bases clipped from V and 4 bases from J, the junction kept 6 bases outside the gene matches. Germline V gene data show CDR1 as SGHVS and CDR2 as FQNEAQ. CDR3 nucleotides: TGTGCCAGCAGCTCACAGGGGAAGGCCACTGAAGCTTTCTTT. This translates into CASSSQGKATEAFF.

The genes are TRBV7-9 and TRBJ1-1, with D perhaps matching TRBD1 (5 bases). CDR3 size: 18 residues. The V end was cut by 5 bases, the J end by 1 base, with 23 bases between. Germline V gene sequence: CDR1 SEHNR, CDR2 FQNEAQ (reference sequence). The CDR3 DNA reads TGTGCCAGCAGCCCCAGATGGCAGGGTAAGGACCCGAACACTGAAGCTTTCTTT. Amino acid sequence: CASSPRWQGKDPNTEAFF.

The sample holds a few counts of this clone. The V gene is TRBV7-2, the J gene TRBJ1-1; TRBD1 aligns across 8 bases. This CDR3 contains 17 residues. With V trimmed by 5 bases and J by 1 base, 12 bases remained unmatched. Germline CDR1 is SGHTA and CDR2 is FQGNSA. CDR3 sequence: CASSPQGQALQNTEAFF. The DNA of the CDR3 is TGTGCCAGCAGCCCTCAGGGACAGGCGCTACAGAACACTGAAGCTTTCTTT.

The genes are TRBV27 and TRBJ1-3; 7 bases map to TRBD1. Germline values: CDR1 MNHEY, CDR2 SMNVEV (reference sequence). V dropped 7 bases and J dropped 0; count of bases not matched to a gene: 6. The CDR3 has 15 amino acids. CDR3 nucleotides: TGTGCCAGCAAGAGACAGGGTAACTCTGGAAACACCATATATTTT. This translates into CASKRQGNSGNTIYF.

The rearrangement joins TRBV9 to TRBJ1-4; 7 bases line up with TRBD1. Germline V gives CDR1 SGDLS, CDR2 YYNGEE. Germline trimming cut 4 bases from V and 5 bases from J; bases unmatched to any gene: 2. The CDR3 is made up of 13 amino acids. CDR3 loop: CASSQGGNEKLFF. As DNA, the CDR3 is TGTGCCAGCAGCCAGGGGGGCAATGAAAAACTGTTTTTT.

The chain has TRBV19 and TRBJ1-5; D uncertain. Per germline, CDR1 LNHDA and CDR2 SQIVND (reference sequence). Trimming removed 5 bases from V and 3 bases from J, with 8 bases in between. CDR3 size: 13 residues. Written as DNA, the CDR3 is TGTGCCAGTAGTTGGGCAGCCAATCAGCCCCAGCATTTT. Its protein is CASSWAANQPQHF.

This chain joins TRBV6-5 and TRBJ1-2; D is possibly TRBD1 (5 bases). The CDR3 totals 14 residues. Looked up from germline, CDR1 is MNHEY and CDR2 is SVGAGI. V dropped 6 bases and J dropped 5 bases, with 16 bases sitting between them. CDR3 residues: CASRPDTSGYGYTF. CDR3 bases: TGTGCCAGCAGACCGGACACCTCTGGTTATGGCTACACCTTC.

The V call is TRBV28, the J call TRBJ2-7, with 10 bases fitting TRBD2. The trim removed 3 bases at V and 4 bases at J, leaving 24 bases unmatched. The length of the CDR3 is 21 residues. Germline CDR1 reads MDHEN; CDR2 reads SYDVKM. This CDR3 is CASSLSGLFGLAEGSPYEQYF. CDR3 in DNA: TGTGCCAGCAGTTTGAGTGGCCTGTTTGGACTAGCGGAAGGAAGCCCTTACGAGCAGTACTTC.